The 27 T cell receptor beta chains in this list originate from one sample, sequenced in a study of blood T cell repertoires in COVID-19. The data were produced by immunoSEQ multiplex PCR, yet TCRdb's version contains in-frame clones alone and is incomplete. The profile shows roughly 430,000 clones, roughly 84% of them singletons. Material: PBMCs or T cells enriched from blood (not recorded which). These TCRs come from a woman aged 18-29 years who had been exposed to COVID-19.

The J gene is TRBJ1-2, the V gene TRBV30, with no clear D. This CDR3 contains 14 residues. Trimming stripped 4 bases from V and 5 bases from J, with 17 bases between. The germline CDR1 and CDR2 sequences are GTSNPN and SVGIG (reference sequence). DNA of the CDR3: TGTGCCTGGAATCGCCAGGTTGGTCTTTATGGCTACACCTTC. Encoded protein: CAWNRQVGLYGYTF.

The chain joins TRBV18 to TRBJ2-2, with a weak D call TRBD1 (6 bases). Germline CDR1 KGHSH, CDR2 LQKENI. Trimming removed 6 bases at V and 0 bases at J, with 11 bases between. This CDR3 has 15 residues. DNA for the CDR3: TGTGCCAGCTCGGCAGGGGATTCGAACACCGGGGAGCTGTTTTTT. Protein sequence: CASSAGDSNTGELFF.

This sequence joins TRBV11-2 and TRBJ1-6; possible D gene TRBD1, 6 bases. This CDR3 has 15 residues. V lost 1 base to trimming and J lost 7 bases, with 11 bases between them. Germline values: CDR1 SGHAT, CDR2 FQNNGV. This CDR3 is CASSLGGQSNSPLHF. CDR3 in DNA: TGTGCCAGCAGCTTAGGGGGGCAGTCGAATTCACCCCTCCACTTT.

The gene calls are TRBV28 and TRBJ1-6, with D perhaps matching TRBD1 (5 bases). Deletions cut 2 bases from V and 6 bases from J, with 11 bases between. The CDR3 extends over 15 amino acids. The V gene's germline CDR1 is MDHEN and CDR2 SYDVKM. In nucleotides, the CDR3 is TGTGCCAGCAGTTTAAGGGGAACCCTTAATTCACCCCTCCACTTT. It encodes CASSLRGTLNSPLHF.

V gene TRBV11-1 combines with J gene TRBJ2-5; 8 bases are shared with TRBD2. Germline CDR1 SGHAT, CDR2 FQDESV (reference sequence). The CDR3 loop spans 15 amino acids. V lost 1 base to trimming and J lost 3 bases; unmatched junction nucleotides: 4. CDR3 DNA: TGTGCCAGCAGCTTAGTGCGGGGGGCCAAAGAGACCCAGTACTTC. Translated: CASSLVRGAKETQYF. Full variable domain (missing parts from reference TRBV11-1 and TRBJ2-5): EAEVAQSPRYKITEKSQAVAFWCDPISGHATLYWYRQILGQGPELLVQFQDESVVDDSQLPKDRFSAERLKGVDSTLKIQPAELGDSAMYLCASSLVRGAKETQYFGPGTRLLVL.

Comment on this clone: The sample contains more than one DNA sequence encoding this CDR3. This chain joins TRBV9 and TRBJ2-2, with 8 bases identical to TRBD2. The CDR3 consists of 15 residues. The V gene end was trimmed by 4 bases and the J gene end by 7 bases; junction bases not matched to a gene: 9. CDR1 is SGDLS, CDR2 YYNGEE, per germline. The CDR3 bases are TGTGCCAGCAGCATTGAACTAGCGGTTAACGGGGAGCTGTTTTTT. Its protein product is CASSIELAVNGELFF.

The rearrangement links TRBV10-3 to TRBJ2-7, with 8 bases identical to TRBD1. The CDR3 consists of 15 residues. The germline V gene has CDR1 ENHRY and CDR2 SYGVKD. V gave up 4 bases and J gave up 2 bases; unmatched junction bases: 7. The CDR3 loop reads CAISATDRDPYEQYF. CDR3 in DNA: TGTGCCATCAGTGCCACGGACAGGGATCCCTACGAGCAGTACTTC.

The V call is TRBV28, the J call TRBJ2-7; D may be TRBD2 (6 bases). The CDR3 contains 14 residues. Trimming left V 3 bases short and J 0 bases short, with 9 bases between. Germline V gene sequence: CDR1 MDHEN, CDR2 SYDVKM. The DNA for the CDR3 is TGTGCCAGCAGTTTGGCGGGACTCTCCTACGAGCAGTACTTC. It yields the protein CASSLAGLSYEQYF.

The genes are TRBV5-1 and TRBJ2-1, with 13 positions matching TRBD2. V was pared by 4 bases and J by 4 bases, with 5 bases of the junction left unmatched. CDR1 is SGHRS and CDR2 is YFSETQ in the germline V gene. The CDR3 is 16 amino acids. The CDR3 protein is CASSQGLAGAYNEQFF. In DNA form, the CDR3 reads TGCGCCAGCAGCCAAGGACTAGCGGGAGCATACAATGAGCAGTTCTTC.

This chain uses TRBV3-1 (or the pseudogene TRBV3-2) with TRBJ1-2; 7 positions agree with TRBD1. Germline CDR1 LGHDT, CDR2 YNNKEL (reference sequence). J lost 2 bases, V lost 4 bases, and 7 bases had no gene match. CDR3 length equals 15 residues. This chain's CDR3 is CASSPNRGGNYGYTF. Here the CDR3 DNA reads TGTGCCAGCAGCCCAAACAGGGGAGGAAACTATGGCTACACCTTC.

This clone was observed a handful of times. This chain connects TRBV10-1 to TRBJ1-6; D unclear. The CDR3 is 14 residues long. The germline V gene encodes CDR1 WNHNN and CDR2 SYGVQD (reference sequence). V shed 3 bases and J shed 3 bases, with 6 bases lying between them. CDR3 bases: TGCGCCAGCAGTGAAAGGAGCTATAATTCACCCCTCCACTTT. It encodes CASSERSYNSPLHF.

This clone has just a few counts. The chain recombines TRBV3-1 (or the pseudogene TRBV3-2) with TRBJ1-1; D gene unclear. The CDR3 covers 14 residues. Trimming took off 3 bases at V and 5 bases at J, with 13 bases between the two ends. CDR1 is LGHDT and CDR2 is YNNKEL in the germline V gene (reference sequence). The DNA of the CDR3 is TGTGCCAGCAGCCAGGCCGGTGGGAGGACTGAAGCTTTCTTT. It encodes CASSQAGGRTEAFF.

The rearrangement joins TRBV19 to TRBJ1-4; 8 nucleotides line up with TRBD1. Germline lookup yields CDR1 LNHDA and CDR2 SQIVND (reference sequence). V lost 5 bases to trimming and J lost 7 bases; unmatched junction nucleotides: 9. The CDR3 length is 15 residues. Written as DNA, the CDR3 is TGTGCCAGTAGTGCTCAGGGGGCTAGTGGTGAAAAACTGTTTTTT. Translating gives CASSAQGASGEKLFF.

In regard to this clone: Other DNA sequences within the sample encode an identical CDR3. The V gene is TRBV2, the J gene TRBJ2-1, with unresolved D. CDR3 length: 11 residues. V lost 6 bases, J lost 3 bases, and 3 bases lay in between. CDR1 is SNHLY, CDR2 FYNNEI, per germline. CDR3 protein: CASSYYNEQFF. The CDR3 DNA reads TGTGCCAGCAGCTACTACAATGAGCAGTTCTTC.

This chain links TRBV1 with TRBJ2-7; the table names TRBD1, a call not compared with the DNA. TRBV1 is assigned pseudogene status. The CDR3 has 15 residues. For the CDR3, the DNA is TGCACCAGCAGCTCCGCGGACAACCATCCCTACGAGCAGTACTTC. Translation gives CTSSSADNHPYEQYF.

This clone appeared a single time. The V and J genes are TRBV29-1 and TRBJ1-1; TRBD1 agrees at 8 bases. Trimming took 5 bases from V and 8 from J; bases not matched to a gene: 7. In germline, CDR1 is SQVTM, CDR2 ANQGSEA. This CDR3 spans 12 amino acids. CDR3 DNA: TGCAGCGTTTGGAAGGGACAGGTGGAAGCTTTCTTT. It yields the protein CSVWKGQVEAFF.

This clone is a singleton in its sample. The V gene is TRBV19, the J gene TRBJ2-3; no clear D. The germline V gene encodes CDR1 LNHDA and CDR2 SQIVND (reference sequence). V lost 0 bases and J 0 bases, leaving 13 bases between the germline ends. This CDR3 has 17 residues. This CDR3 is CASSIDTDTASTDTQYF. CDR3 in DNA: TGTGCCAGTAGTATAGATACAGACACTGCTAGCACAGATACGCAGTATTTT.

The table lists this clone with a few counts. The chain uses TRBV18 and TRBJ1-5; 7 nucleotides match TRBD1. The CDR3 covers 13 residues. Germline V gene sequence: CDR1 KGHSH, CDR2 LQKENI. With 5 bases clipped from V and 7 bases from J, the junction kept 5 bases outside the gene matches. CDR3 residues: CASSTGQRQPQHF. In nucleotides, the CDR3 is TGTGCCAGCTCAACGGGACAGCGGCAGCCCCAGCATTTT.

This clone showed up just a few times. The CDR3, as DNA: TGTGCCAGCAGTCCGGGAGGGGTTTATGGCTACACCTTC. This codes for CASSPGGVYGYTF. The chain combines TRBV12-3 or TRBV12-4 with TRBJ1-2, with D possibly being TRBD1 (5 bases). CDR3 size: 13 residues. The V end lost 5 bases, the J end lost 5 bases, and 12 bases lay between the germline ends.

There are many counts of this clone. The rearrangement joins TRBV7-9 to TRBJ2-7; the D is unclear. The CDR3 totals 13 residues. V lost 4 bases to trimming and J lost 9 bases, with 16 bases between them. Germline values: CDR1 SEHNR, CDR2 FQNEAQ (reference sequence). CDR3 sequence: CASSSPVLRVQYF. The CDR3 nucleotides are TGTGCCAGCAGCTCGCCCGTACTACGGGTGCAGTACTTC.

The chain uses TRBV11-1 and TRBJ2-1, with a tentative D call TRBD1 (6 bases). Germline CDR1 and CDR2: SGHAT and FQDESV (reference sequence). Trimming cost V 5 bases and J 8 bases, with 16 bases left between them. The CDR3 loop spans 14 amino acids. CDR3 amino acids: CASSPRRAGDEQFF. The CDR3 DNA follows: TGTGCCAGCAGCCCAAGAAGGGCAGGGGATGAGCAGTTCTTC.

J is TRBJ2-7 and V is TRBV5-6, with a weak D call TRBD1 (6 bases). Germline loops: CDR1 SGHDT, CDR2 YYEEEE. The CDR3 is 15 amino acids. The ends were cut back, 2 bases at V and 0 bases at J, with 12 bases in the middle. For the CDR3, the DNA is TGTGCCAGCAGCTTTTCCAAAGGGGGCTCCTACGAGCAGTACTTC. Translation: CASSFSKGGSYEQYF. The variable domain in full, completed from reference TRBV5-6 and TRBJ2-7, reads DAGVTQSPTHLIKTRGQQVTLRCSPKSGHDTVSWYQQALGQGPQFIFQYYEEEERQRGNFPDRFSGHQFPNYSSELNVNALLLGDSALYLCASSFSKGGSYEQYFGPGTRLTVT.

The chain recombines TRBV6-5 with TRBJ1-1, with TRBD1 matching over 7 bases. This CDR3 region has 15 residues. V lost 2 bases and J lost 12; bases outside the gene matches: 15. Looked up from germline, CDR1 is MNHEY and CDR2 is SVGAGI. The CDR3 here is CASSYPKELAGGTFF. DNA of the CDR3: TGTGCCAGCAGTTACCCGAAGGAGTTGGCAGGGGGAACTTTCTTT.

In this sample, this clone turned up a few times. The chain links TRBV5-1 to TRBJ1-2, with 10 bases that match TRBD1. The junction had 15 bases not matched to a gene; V was cut back by 4 bases and J by 3 bases. The germline CDR1 and CDR2 sequences are SGHRS and YFSETQ. The CDR3 is 18 residues long. DNA for the CDR3: TGCGCCAGCAGCGTCGCCCCGGGACAGGGGCGTGTTTACTATGGCTACACCTTC. Translating gives CASSVAPGQGRVYYGYTF.

The chain uses TRBV29-1 and TRBJ2-1, with 7 bases aligning to TRBD1. The germline V gene encodes CDR1 SQVTM and CDR2 ANQGSEA. The J segment lost 0 bases and the V segment lost 7 bases, leaving 3 bases of the junction unmatched. The CDR3 consists of 13 residues. CDR3 loop: CSERDSSYNEQFF. DNA of the CDR3: TGCAGCGAGAGGGACAGCTCCTACAATGAGCAGTTCTTC.

This sequence joins TRBV7-3 and TRBJ1-2, with 7 positions matching TRBD1. V lost 5 bases to trimming and J lost 0 bases; unmatched junction nucleotides: 12. CDR3 length: 17 amino acids. Germline V gene lookup returns CDR1 SGHTA and CDR2 FQGTGA. The CDR3 bases are TGTGCCAGCAGCCTAGATGGAACAGGGGTTGCTAACTATGGCTACACCTTC. This encodes CASSLDGTGVANYGYTF.

Only one count was recorded for this clone. The chain employs TRBV15 and TRBJ2-1; TRBD2 might be the D (6 bases). The CDR3 is 13 amino acids. The germline V gene encodes CDR1 LNHNV and CDR2 YYDKDF (reference sequence). Trimming left V 9 bases short and J 3 bases short, with 12 bases between. The CDR3 spells CATGGTSYNEQFF. DNA for the CDR3: TGTGCCACGGGCGGGACCAGCTACAATGAGCAGTTCTTC.